This T cell receptor (beta chain) stems from a study of T cells in Graves' hyperthyroidism and ophthalmopathy. The overall study: Peripheral blood sampling occurred at initial diagnosis, before any treatment.

The CDR3 is 17 residues long. The junction had 15 bases not matched to a gene; V was cut back by 5 bases and J by 7 bases. Template material for amplifying TCR beta CDR3 regions consisted of RNA transcripts. HTBI primers were used for first-round RT-PCR of the TCR CDR3. TCRdb redid the calling of the multiplex PCR reads with MiXCR, one entry per CDR3 protein. This sample carries tens of thousands of distinct CDR3 sequences, 45% of them seen once, and the ten largest clones take around 10%. The authors deemed Graves' hyperthyroidism stable absent ophthalmopathy progression within 18 months. Patients were aged 18 to 65, had disease duration under 2 months, and had newly diagnosed hyperthyroidism. As to this clonotype: A much larger clone differs from this one at a single base, so this may be a read error. In this CDR3 the conserved last residue, phenylalanine or tryptophan, is missing, so a read error is likely.

The chain is built from TRBV12-3 or TRBV12-4 and TRBJ2-3; TRBD2 aligns across 10 bases. The specimen sequenced was blood. The clonotype originates from a woman in her twenties or thirties with Graves' hyperthyroidism. The CDR3 loop reads CASSTSGTSVSPNTQYV. The CDR3 DNA is TGTGCCAGCAGTACTAGCGGGACCTCCGTAAGTCCCAATACGCAGTATGTT.